This TCR beta chain was identified during a study of blood T cells in healthy people across ages. This clonotype has more than one count but fewer than ten. Donors were healthy Caucasian individuals from Russia aged roughly 6 to 100. Every sample yielded at least 7 million isolated PBMCs. Through a sample-barcoded 5' primer and a J-beta primer mix, a second PCR was run for roughly 6 to 12 cycles. The template-switch adaptor was a 5' adaptor with 12 random nucleotides. It tagged each cDNA molecule. TCRdb analysed the 5' RACE reads with MiXCR anew, one entry per CDR3 protein. The repertoire consists of about 570,000 distinct CDR3 sequences, with roughly a quarter occurring once and the leading ten covering about 3.9%. The same data also contributed to another study, on T cells of mothers and their children.

Sequenced: blood. The receptor comes from a boy between 2 and 15 years old in good health.

CDR3 amino acids: CASSLRVADTQYF. The DNA of the CDR3 is TGTGCCAGCAGTTTAAGGGTAGCAGATACGCAGTATTTT. The rearrangement links TRBV12-3 or TRBV12-4 to TRBJ2-3; D call uncertain. V was cut by 2 bases and J by 4 bases, with 7 bases left in between. The CDR3 sequence is 13 residues long.